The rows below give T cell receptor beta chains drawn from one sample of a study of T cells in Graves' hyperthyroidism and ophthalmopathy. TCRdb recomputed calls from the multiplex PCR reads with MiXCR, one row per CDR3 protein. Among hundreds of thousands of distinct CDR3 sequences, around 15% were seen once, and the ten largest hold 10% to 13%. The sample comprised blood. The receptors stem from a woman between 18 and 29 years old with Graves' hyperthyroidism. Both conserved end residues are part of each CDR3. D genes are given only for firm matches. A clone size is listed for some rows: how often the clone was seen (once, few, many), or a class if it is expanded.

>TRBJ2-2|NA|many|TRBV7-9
CASSRGTYTGELFF
TGTGCCAGCAGCCGAGGGACCTACACCGGGGAGCTGTTTTTT
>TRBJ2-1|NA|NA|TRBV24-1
CATSTPGPYNEQFF
TGTGCCACCAGTACTCCGGGCCCTTACAATGAGCAGTTCTTC
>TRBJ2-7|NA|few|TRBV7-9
CASSLAITAYEQYF
TGTGCCAGCAGCTTAGCGATCACAGCTTACGAGCAGTACTTC
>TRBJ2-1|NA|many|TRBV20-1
CSILRGAGVGNEQFF
TGCAGTATCCTTCGGGGGGCGGGAGTTGGAAATGAGCAGTTCTTC
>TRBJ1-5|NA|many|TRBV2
CASSVGRVNQPQHF
TGTGCCAGCAGTGTTGGCAGGGTCAATCAGCCCCAGCATTTT
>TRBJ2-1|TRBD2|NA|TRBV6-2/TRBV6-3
CASTSASGSLYNEQFF
TGTGCCAGCACTTCCGCGAGCGGGAGCCTTTACAATGAGCAGTTCTTC
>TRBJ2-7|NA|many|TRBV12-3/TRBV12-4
CASTIQGYEQYF
TGTGCCAGCACCATACAGGGCTACGAGCAGTACTTC
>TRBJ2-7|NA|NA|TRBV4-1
CASSQDGRGEQYF
TGCGCCAGCAGCCAAGATGGGCGGGGCGAGCAGTACTTC
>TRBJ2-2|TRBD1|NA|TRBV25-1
CASRTLPNRQGPNTGELFF
TGTGCCAGCAGAACACTACCAAACCGACAGGGGCCGAACACCGGGGAGCTGTTTTTT
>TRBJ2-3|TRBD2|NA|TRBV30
CAWKRGAGRSDTQYF
TGTGCCTGGAAGAGAGGAGCGGGAAGATCAGATACGCAGTATTTT
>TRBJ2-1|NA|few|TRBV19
CASRSRGTDLYNEQFF
TGTGCCAGTAGATCTAGAGGCACCGACCTCTACAATGAGCAGTTCTTC
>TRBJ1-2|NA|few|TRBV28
CAIRTTVNYGYTF
TGTGCCATCCGAACTACGGTGAACTATGGCTACACCTTC
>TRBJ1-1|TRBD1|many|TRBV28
CASSWGQVEKAFF
TGTGCCAGCAGTTGGGGACAGGTAGAGAAAGCTTTCTTT
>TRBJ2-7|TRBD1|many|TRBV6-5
CASSYSGGQGASEQYF
TGTGCCAGCAGTTACTCTGGGGGACAGGGGGCTTCCGAGCAGTACTTC
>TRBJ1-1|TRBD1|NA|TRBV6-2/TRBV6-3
CASRDSEEAFF
TGTGCCAGCCGGGACAGCGAAGAAGCTTTCTTT
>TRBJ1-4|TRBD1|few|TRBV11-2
CASSSGGGKLFF
TGTGCCAGCAGCTCAGGGGGCGGAAAACTGTTTTTT
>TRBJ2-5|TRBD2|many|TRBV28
CASSPPSYLAGVGETQYF
TGTGCCAGCAGTCCTCCTTCTTATCTAGCGGGAGTGGGAGAGACCCAGTACTTC
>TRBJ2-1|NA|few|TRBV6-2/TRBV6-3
CASNPRPGTEQFF
TGTGCCAGCAACCCCCGACCGGGAACGGAGCAGTTCTTC
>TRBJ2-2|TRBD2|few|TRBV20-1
CSAARLAGFPGELFF
TGCAGTGCGGCACGACTAGCGGGATTTCCCGGGGAGCTGTTTTTT
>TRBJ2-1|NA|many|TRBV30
CASGQHYNEQFF
TGTGCATCAGGACAGCACTACAATGAGCAGTTCTTC
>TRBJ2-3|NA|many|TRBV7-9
CASSLVLASPTDTQYF
TGTGCCAGCAGCTTAGTGTTGGCCTCCCCCACAGATACGCAGTATTTT
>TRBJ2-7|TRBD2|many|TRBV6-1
CASSGLAGRSHEQYF
TGTGCCAGCAGTGGACTAGCGGGACGTTCCCACGAGCAGTACTTC
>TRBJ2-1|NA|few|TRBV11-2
CASSLVGGAGYNEQFF
TGTGCCAGCAGCTTAGTAGGGGGGGCTGGATACAATGAGCAGTTCTTC
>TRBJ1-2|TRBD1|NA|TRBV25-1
CASHRTGEDGYTF
TGTGCCAGCCACCGGACAGGGGAGGATGGCTACACCTTC
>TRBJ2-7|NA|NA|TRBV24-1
CATSDEVGYEQYF
TGTGCCACCAGTGATGAGGTGGGGTACGAGCAGTACTTC
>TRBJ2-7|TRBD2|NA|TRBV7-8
CASSWTGTSGIHYEQYF
TGTGCCAGCAGCTGGACCGGGACTAGCGGGATACACTACGAGCAGTACTTC
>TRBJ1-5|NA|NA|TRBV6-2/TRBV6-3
CASTEVGVPGQPQHF
TGTGCCAGCACCGAGGTGGGGGTACCAGGCCAGCCCCAGCATTTT
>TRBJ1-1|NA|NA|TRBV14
CASSRETGKNTEAFF
TGTGCCAGCAGCCGGGAGACAGGAAAGAACACTGAAGCTTTCTTT
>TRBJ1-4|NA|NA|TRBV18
CASSPGATREKLFF
TGTGCCAGCTCACCAGGGGCTACCCGTGAAAAACTGTTTTTT
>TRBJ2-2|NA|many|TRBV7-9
CASSERGTGELFF
TGTGCCAGCAGCGAAAGGGGAACCGGGGAGCTGTTTTTT
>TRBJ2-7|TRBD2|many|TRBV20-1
CSARPRSYSGRPYEQYF
TGCAGTGCTAGACCTCGGAGCTATAGCGGGAGACCCTACGAGCAGTACTTC
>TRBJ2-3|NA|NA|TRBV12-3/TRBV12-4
CASSPGTLGTDTQYF
TGTGCCAGCAGCCCCGGGACACTGGGCACAGATACGCAGTATTTT
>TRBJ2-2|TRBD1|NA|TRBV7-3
CASDELGTGSGELFF
TGTGCCAGCGACGAATTGGGGACAGGGAGCGGGGAGCTGTTTTTT
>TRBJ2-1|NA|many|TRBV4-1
CASSQVMTEEQFF
TGCGCCAGCAGCCAAGTTATGACAGAGGAGCAGTTCTTC
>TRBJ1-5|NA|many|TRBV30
CAWSLGGLGYSNQPQHF
TGTGCCTGGAGTCTCGGGGGATTGGGGTATAGCAATCAGCCCCAGCATTTT
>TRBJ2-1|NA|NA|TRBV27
CASSYNQVEQFF
TGTGCCAGCAGTTATAACCAGGTTGAGCAGTTCTTC
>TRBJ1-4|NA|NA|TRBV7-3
CASSQSGTGGSGKLFF
TGTGCCAGCAGCCAATCCGGCACGGGGGGTAGCGGAAAACTGTTTTTT
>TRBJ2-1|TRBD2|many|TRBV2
CASSSGLAGGNYEQFF
TGTGCCAGCAGTTCGGGACTAGCGGGAGGGAACTATGAGCAGTTCTTC
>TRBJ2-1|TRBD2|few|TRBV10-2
CASSEMTSGRGEQFF
TGCGCCAGCAGTGAGATGACTAGCGGGAGAGGTGAGCAGTTCTTC
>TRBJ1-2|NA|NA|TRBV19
CASSISWDNYGYTF
TGTGCCAGTAGTATCTCCTGGGATAACTATGGCTACACCTTC
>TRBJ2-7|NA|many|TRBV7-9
CASSSSSDEQYF
TGTGCCAGCAGCTCCTCATCCGACGAGCAGTACTTC
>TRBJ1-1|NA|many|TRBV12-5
CASGLDRYGEAFF
TGTGCTAGTGGGCTTGACAGGTATGGTGAAGCTTTCTTT
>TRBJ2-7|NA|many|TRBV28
CASSHGVNRIEQYF
TGTGCCAGCAGTCACGGGGTTAATCGAATCGAGCAGTACTTC
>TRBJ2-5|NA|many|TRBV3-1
CASSLFNLLQETQYF
TGTGCCAGCAGCCTTTTCAACCTTTTACAAGAGACCCAGTACTTC
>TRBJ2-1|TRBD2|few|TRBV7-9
CASSLAEAGATEQFF
TGTGCCAGCAGCTTAGCTGAGGCGGGAGCTACTGAGCAGTTCTTC
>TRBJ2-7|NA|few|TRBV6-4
CASSEGFYEQYF
TGTGCCAGCAGCGAGGGGTTCTACGAGCAGTACTTC
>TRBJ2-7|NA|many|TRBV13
CASSSRIDYEQYF
TGTGCCAGCAGTTCCCGGATAGACTACGAGCAGTACTTC
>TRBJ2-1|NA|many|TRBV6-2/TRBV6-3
CASSYSRPRLSSYNEQFF
TGTGCCAGCAGTTACTCTCGACCCCGGCTGAGCTCCTACAATGAGCAGTTCTTC
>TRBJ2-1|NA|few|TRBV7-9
CASSPREVGEQFF
TGTGCCAGCAGCCCCAGGGAGGTGGGGGAGCAGTTCTTC
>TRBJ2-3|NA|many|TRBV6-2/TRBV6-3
CASSYSWSDTQYF
TGTGCCAGCAGTTACTCTTGGTCAGATACGCAGTATTTT
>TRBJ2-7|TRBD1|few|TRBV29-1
CSVSTGGGEQYF
TGCAGCGTGTCGACAGGGGGCGGTGAGCAGTACTTC
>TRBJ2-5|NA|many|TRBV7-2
CASSFRGAQETQYF
TGTGCCAGCAGCTTTCGGGGAGCCCAAGAGACCCAGTACTTC
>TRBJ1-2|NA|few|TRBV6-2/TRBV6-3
CASSYSGSWTF
TGTGCCAGCAGTTACTCGGGCTCGTGGACCTTC
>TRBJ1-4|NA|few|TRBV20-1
CSARDPAQPATNEKLFF
TGCAGTGCTAGAGATCCCGCACAGCCTGCAACTAATGAAAAACTGTTTTTT
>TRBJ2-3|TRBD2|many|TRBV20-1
CSAPLAGDRTDTQYF
TGCAGTGCTCCACTAGCGGGAGATAGGACAGATACGCAGTATTTT
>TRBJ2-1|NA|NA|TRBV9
CASSAGSGEYNEQFF
TGTGCCAGCAGCGCGGGTAGCGGAGAATACAATGAGCAGTTCTTC
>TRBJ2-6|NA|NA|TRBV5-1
CASSLELGSLRANVLTF
TGCGCCAGCAGCTTGGAGTTGGGTAGTCTCAGGGCCAACGTCCTGACTTTC
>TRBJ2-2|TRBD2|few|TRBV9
CASSPIPGGSITGELFF
TGTGCCAGCAGCCCCATCCCTGGCGGGAGTATCACCGGGGAGCTGTTTTTT
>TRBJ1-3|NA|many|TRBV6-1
CASSYDTSSGNTIYF
TGTGCCAGCAGCTATGACACGTCCTCTGGAAACACCATATATTTT